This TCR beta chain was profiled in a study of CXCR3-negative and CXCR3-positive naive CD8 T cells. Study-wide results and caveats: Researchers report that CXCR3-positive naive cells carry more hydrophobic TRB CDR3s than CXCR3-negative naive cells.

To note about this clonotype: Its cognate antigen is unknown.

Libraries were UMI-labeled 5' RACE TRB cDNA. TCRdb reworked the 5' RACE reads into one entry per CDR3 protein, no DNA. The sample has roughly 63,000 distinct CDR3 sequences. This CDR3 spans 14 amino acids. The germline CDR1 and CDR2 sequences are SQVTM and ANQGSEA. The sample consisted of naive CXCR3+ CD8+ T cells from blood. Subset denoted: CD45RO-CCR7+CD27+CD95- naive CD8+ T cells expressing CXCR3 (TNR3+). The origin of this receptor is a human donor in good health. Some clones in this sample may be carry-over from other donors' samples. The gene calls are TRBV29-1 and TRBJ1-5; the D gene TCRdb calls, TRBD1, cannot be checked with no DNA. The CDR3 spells CSVGLDRGGWAQHF.